These T cell receptor beta chains were read from a single sample in a study of spatial heterogeneity in lung cancer. TCRdb itself ran the 5' RACE reads through MiXCR, one entry per CDR3 protein. The table lists roughly 120,000 distinct CDR3 sequences, more than 10% of them singletons. The source material was PBMCs, sampled at follow-up. The receptor set was obtained from a male donor with early-stage non-small cell lung cancer. Each CDR3 is given with its conserved first and last residue. D genes are given only for firm matches. Size values are once, few and many counts, or a class for expanded clones, and some rows have none.

j_call | d_call | v_call | clone_size | cdr3_nt | cdr3_aa
TRBJ1-5 | NA | TRBV10-3 | NA | TGTGCCATCAGTGAAAGTCAGTTTCAGCCCCAGCATTTT | CAISESQFQPQHF
TRBJ2-5 | TRBD1 | TRBV27 | NA | TGTGCCAGCAGGGCGGGACAGGGGGCGCGGGAGACCCAGTACTTC | CASRAGQGARETQYF
TRBJ2-7 | NA | TRBV7-6 | NA | TGTGCCAGCAGCTTAAAAGCGAGAGGGTACGAGCAGTACTTC | CASSLKARGYEQYF
TRBJ1-6 | TRBD1 | TRBV10-3 | few | TGTGCCATCAGTGAGTCTAGAGGACAGGGGATTTCACCCCTCCACTTT | CAISESRGQGISPLHF
TRBJ2-3 | NA | TRBV2 | NA | TGTGCCAGCAAGGCGGACCGCCAAAGCACAGATACGCAGTATTTT | CASKADRQSTDTQYF
TRBJ1-6 | TRBD1 | TRBV20-1 | NA | TGCAGTGCTAGAGATCACGCAGGGGGGAATAATTCACCCCTCCACTTT | CSARDHAGGNNSPLHF
TRBJ2-3 | NA | TRBV7-2 | NA | TGTGCCAGCAGTCGAGATGGTGTCGCCCCTAGCACAGATACGCAGTATTTT | CASSRDGVAPSTDTQYF
TRBJ2-3 | NA | TRBV11-2 | many | TGTGCCAGCAGCCTTCTGGGGTTTGCAGATACGCAGTATTTT | CASSLLGFADTQYF
TRBJ1-5 | TRBD1 | TRBV2 | NA | TGTGCCAGCGCCGCGGGACAGAGTAGCAATCAGCCCCAGCATTTT | CASAAGQSSNQPQHF
TRBJ2-2 | NA | TRBV7-2 | few | TGTGCCAGCAGCCGTAAATCACCCAGCGATAGTGGCACCGGGGAGCTGTTTTTT | CASSRKSPSDSGTGELFF
TRBJ1-6 | NA | TRBV6-1 | NA | TGTGCCAGCAGTGAGGGGCAGGGACGCTCCTATAATTCACCCCTCCACTTT | CASSEGQGRSYNSPLHF
TRBJ1-5 | NA | TRBV4-1 | once | TGCGCCAGCAGCCAAGATCGGGGTACCGACAATCAGCCCCAGCATTTT | CASSQDRGTDNQPQHF
TRBJ2-5 | NA | TRBV6-1 | few | TGTGCCAGCAGTGAAGCTAGGTCCGCCCAGTACTTC | CASSEARSAQYF
TRBJ1-5 | TRBD1 | TRBV27 | few | TGTGCCAGCACCCCTCTGGGGGCGGCAGGGGGAAATCAGCCCCAGCATTTT | CASTPLGAAGGNQPQHF
TRBJ2-4 | NA | TRBV12-3/TRBV12-4 | many | TGTGCCAGCGGGTACCAGGGTTCCAAAAACATTCAGTACTTC | CASGYQGSKNIQYF
TRBJ2-1 | NA | TRBV6-1 | few | TGTGCCAGCAGTGAAGCTATTGCGGGCTTGCGGCAGTTCTTC | CASSEAIAGLRQFF
TRBJ2-5 | TRBD2 | TRBV7-8 | many | TGTGCCAGCATCCCAGGGACTAGCGGGGGGGGAGAGACCCAGTACTTC | CASIPGTSGGGETQYF
TRBJ1-6 | TRBD1 | TRBV10-3 | many | TGTGCCACAAGGGTACAGGGGATGGGTTCACCCCTCCACTTT | CATRVQGMGSPLHF
TRBJ2-7 | TRBD1 | TRBV4-1 | few | TGCGCCAGCAGCCCAGGGGGGACAGGGGCCTACGAGCAGTACTTC | CASSPGGTGAYEQYF
TRBJ1-1 | TRBD1 | TRBV5-1 | once | TGCGCCAGCAGCTTGGAGGGACAGGGTGAAGAAGCTTTCTTT | CASSLEGQGEEAFF
TRBJ1-4 | NA | TRBV27 | many | TGTGCCAGCAGCCCAGGGACAATTCCAACTAATGAAAAACTGTTTTTT | CASSPGTIPTNEKLFF
TRBJ1-3 | NA | TRBV28 | NA | TGTGCCAGCAGCACCCCCCAGCTGGGGGCTGGAAACACCATATATTTT | CASSTPQLGAGNTIYF
TRBJ2-7 | NA | TRBV28 | NA | TGTGCCAGCAGTTCCATTATATCCCCACCCTACGAGCAGTACTTC | CASSSIISPPYEQYF
TRBJ1-5 | NA | TRBV28 | few | TGTGCCAGCTCGCCCGGAGCAGGGAATAGCAATCAGCCCCAGCATTTT | CASSPGAGNSNQPQHF
TRBJ2-7 | TRBD2 | TRBV6-5 | few | TGTGCCAGCACCCTTGATAGCGGGGGAATTTACGAGCAGTACTTC | CASTLDSGGIYEQYF